This is a list of T cell receptor beta chains from one sample in a study of metastatic and nonmetastatic thyroid tumors. TCRdb reassembled clones from the PCR reads with MiXCR. Of under 20,000 clones in the sample, approximately 15% were seen once. Sequenced input: blood. These receptors were collected from a male donor with papillary thyroid cancer or a benign thyroid nodule (not recorded which). Some clones in this sample may be carry-over from other donors' samples. Each CDR3 is given with its conserved first and last residue. D genes are given only for firm matches. Size tells how often a clone was seen (once, few, many) or the class of an expanded clone, and some rows leave it out.

d_call j_call cdr3_length clone_size v_call cdr3_aa cdr3_nt
TRBD2 TRBJ2-3 13 . TRBV6-1 CASGLASTDTQYF TGTGCCAGCGGACTAGCTAGCACAGATACGCAGTATTTT
. TRBJ1-3 17 once TRBV6-1 CASSERGQCPSGNTIYF TGTGCCAGCAGTGAGCGAGGGCAGTGTCCCTCTGGAAACACCATATATTTT
. TRBJ2-2 15 few TRBV20-1 CSARIRATNTGELFF TGCAGTGCTAGAATCAGGGCTACGAACACCGGGGAGCTGTTTTTT
TRBD2 TRBJ2-1 14 . TRBV11-1 CASSSQGGGNEQFF TGTGCCAGCAGCTCACAAGGCGGGGGCAATGAGCAGTTCTTC
. TRBJ2-7 16 many TRBV9 CASSVVGGASSYEQYF TGTGCCAGCAGCGTAGTGGGGGGAGCCTCCTCCTACGAGCAGTACTTC
. TRBJ1-6 13 medium-sized TRBV27 CASMEGYNSPLHF TGTGCCAGCATGGAGGGGTATAATTCACCCCTCCACTTT
. TRBJ2-2 13 many TRBV7-6 CASSSDTTGELFF TGTGCCAGCAGCTCTGACACCACCGGGGAGCTGTTTTTT
. TRBJ2-4 12 many TRBV6-1 CASSFERGSQYF TGTGCCAGCAGTTTCGAGAGGGGGTCTCAGTACTTC
. TRBJ1-3 15 once TRBV7-9 CASSSSGASGSTIYF TGTGCCAGCAGCTCCTCAGGGGCGTCCGGGAGCACCATATATTTT
. TRBJ1-4 14 many TRBV5-1 CASSLGVVDEKLFF TGCGCCAGCAGCTTGGGGGTCGTGGATGAAAAACTGTTTTTT
. TRBJ2-1 18 . TRBV13 CASSPLVASGRTYNEQFF TGTGCCAGCAGCCCCCTGGTCGCTAGTGGTAGGACGTACAATGAGCAGTTCTTC
TRBD2 TRBJ2-3 15 many TRBV7-3 CASSSGAGGADTQYF TGTGCCAGCAGCTCGGGGGCGGGAGGGGCAGATACGCAGTATTTT
. TRBJ2-6 11 many TRBV28 CASSRPNVLTF TGTGCCAGCAGTAGGCCCAACGTCCTGACTTTC
. TRBJ2-7 13 medium-sized TRBV30 CAWSGRGSGEQYF TGTGCCTGGAGTGGAAGGGGGTCTGGGGAGCAGTACTTC
. TRBJ2-1 15 . TRBV7-2 CAISLGTEAYNDQFF TGTGCCATCAGCTTAGGGACTGAAGCTTACAATGATCAGTTCTTC
TRBD2 TRBJ2-7 14 few TRBV5-6 CASSLVEREFEQYF TGTGCCAGCAGCTTGGTGGAGCGGGAGTTCGAGCAGTACTTC
TRBD2 TRBJ2-7 15 many TRBV3-1 CASSHAGTSGREQYF TGTGCCAGCAGCCATGCCGGGACTAGCGGCCGAGAGCAGTACTTC
. TRBJ1-2 12 few TRBV6-1 CASTPGDYGYTF TGTGCCAGCACTCCGGGTGACTATGGCTACACCTTC
. TRBJ2-7 15 few TRBV18 CASSRGPGKSYEQYF TGTGCCAGCTCACGAGGACCGGGAAAGAGCTACGAGCAGTACTTC
. TRBJ2-3 14 medium-sized TRBV6-4 CASSRETGTDTQYF TGTGCCAGCAGTCGGGAGACCGGCACAGATACGCAGTATTTT
. TRBJ2-7 13 many TRBV20-1 CSARSRVLGEQYF TGCAGTGCTAGAAGTAGAGTCTTGGGAGAGCAGTACTTC
TRBD2 TRBJ2-1 18 many TRBV4-1 CASSPFAWTSGRTNEQFF TGCGCCAGCAGCCCATTTGCCTGGACTAGCGGGAGGACGAATGAGCAGTTCTTC
. TRBJ2-1 15 many TRBV6-1 CASSTDPIGHNEQFF TGTGCCAGCAGTACGGACCCAATAGGCCACAATGAGCAGTTCTTC
TRBD2 TRBJ2-2 17 . TRBV7-8 CASSPSMSGSITGELFF TGTGCCAGCAGCCCTAGTATGAGCGGGAGTATCACCGGGGAGCTGTTTTTT
TRBD1 TRBJ1-3 16 medium-sized TRBV6-6 CASSYSLQGVGNTIYF TGTGCCAGCAGTTATTCCCTCCAGGGGGTGGGAAACACCATATATTTT
. TRBJ2-3 15 many TRBV15 CATTSNQAYTDTQYF TGTGCCACCACCTCCAATCAGGCATATACAGATACGCAGTATTTT
. TRBJ2-2 13 many TRBV6-1 CASGGSYTGELFF TGTGCCAGCGGCGGGTCGTACACCGGGGAGCTGTTTTTT
. TRBJ1-6 12 many TRBV2 CASSEEGSPLHF TGTGCCAGCAGTGAAGAGGGTTCACCCCTCCACTTT
. TRBJ1-1 12 . TRBV5-1 CASSPAQGQAFF TGCGCCAGCAGCCCGGCGCAGGGGCAGGCTTTCTTT
. TRBJ2-7 12 many TRBV28 CASSLGSAEQYF TGTGCCAGCAGTTTAGGCTCTGCCGAGCAGTACTTC
TRBD2 TRBJ2-2 20 . TRBV7-2 CASSAQPVTSGKANTGELFF TGTGCCAGCAGCGCCCAACCCGTGACTAGCGGAAAAGCGAACACCGGGGAGCTGTTTTTT
. TRBJ2-1 16 medium-sized TRBV4-3 CASSQEGSALYNEQFF TGCGCCAGCAGCCAAGAAGGGAGCGCCTTATACAATGAGCAGTTCTTC
. TRBJ2-7 15 medium-sized TRBV7-2 CASSLGGPGGYEQYF TGTGCCAGCAGCTTGGGAGGGCCAGGGGGGTACGAGCAGTACTTC
TRBD1 TRBJ1-6 15 many TRBV28 CASSRVDRDNSPLHF TGTGCCAGCAGTCGAGTGGACAGGGATAATTCACCCCTCCACTTT
TRBD1 TRBJ1-1 14 few TRBV7-3 CASRRTGAAPEAFF TGTGCCAGCAGACGGACAGGTGCTGCACCTGAAGCTTTCTTT
. TRBJ2-5 12 many TRBV7-9 CASRALDETQYF TGTGCCAGCAGGGCCCTAGACGAGACCCAGTACTTC
TRBD1 TRBJ2-3 14 many TRBV6-2/TRBV6-3 CASSSQGAPDTQYF TGTGCCAGCAGTTCACAGGGGGCGCCTGATACGCAGTATTTT
. TRBJ1-1 12 many TRBV7-9 CASSWDNTEAFF TGTGCCAGCAGCTGGGACAACACTGAAGCTTTCTTT
. TRBJ1-2 13 many TRBV3-1 CASSQSRIYGYTF TGTGCCAGCAGCCAATCCCGGATCTATGGCTACACCTTC
TRBD1 TRBJ2-1 15 many TRBV27 CASSLGTGNHNEQFF TGTGCCAGCAGTCTCGGGACAGGGAATCACAATGAGCAGTTCTTC
TRBD1 TRBJ1-1 16 many TRBV2 CASIGPGQGANTEAFF TGTGCCAGCATCGGTCCGGGACAGGGGGCGAACACTGAAGCTTTCTTT
TRBD2 TRBJ2-2 15 . TRBV28 CASSLLGGRHGELFF TGTGCCAGCAGTTTACTGGGCGGGAGGCACGGGGAGCTGTTTTTT
. TRBJ2-2 15 many TRBV5-1 CASTPALKGAGELFF TGCGCCAGCACCCCGGCCCTTAAGGGGGCCGGGGAGCTGTTTTTT
TRBD2 TRBJ2-3 17 . TRBV29-1 CSVGGAGTSPYTDTQYF TGCAGCGTTGGTGGTGCAGGGACTAGCCCCTACACAGATACGCAGTACTTT
TRBD1 TRBJ1-2 14 few TRBV6-1 CASRIGGFNYGYTF TGTGCCAGCAGGATAGGGGGCTTCAACTATGGCTACACCTTC
. TRBJ1-3 12 many TRBV20-1 CSVGHTGNTIYF TGCAGTGTAGGACACACTGGAAACACCATATATTTT
TRBD1 TRBJ1-2 14 many TRBV28 CASVKTGGWNGYTF TGTGCCAGCGTAAAGACAGGGGGGTGGAATGGCTACACCTTC
TRBD1 TRBJ2-3 17 many TRBV28 CASSFYPGTGRGDTQYF TGTGCCAGCAGTTTTTATCCCGGGACAGGGAGGGGAGATACGCAGTATTTT